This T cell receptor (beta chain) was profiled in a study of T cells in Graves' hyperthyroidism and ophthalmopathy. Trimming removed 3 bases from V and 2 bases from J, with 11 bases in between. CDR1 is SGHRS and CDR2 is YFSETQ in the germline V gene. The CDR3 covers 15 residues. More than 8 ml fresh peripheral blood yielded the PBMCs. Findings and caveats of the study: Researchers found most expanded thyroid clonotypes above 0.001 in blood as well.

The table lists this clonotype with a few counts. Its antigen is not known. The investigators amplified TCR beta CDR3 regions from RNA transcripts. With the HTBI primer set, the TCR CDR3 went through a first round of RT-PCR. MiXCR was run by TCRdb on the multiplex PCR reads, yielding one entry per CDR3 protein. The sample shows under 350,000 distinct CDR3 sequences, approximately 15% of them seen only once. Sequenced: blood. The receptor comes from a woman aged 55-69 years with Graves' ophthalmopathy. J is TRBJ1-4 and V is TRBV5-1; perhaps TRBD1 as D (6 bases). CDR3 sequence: CASSSSDSTNEKLFF. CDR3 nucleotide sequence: TGCGCCAGCAGCTCTTCGGACAGTACTAATGAAAAACTGTTTTTT.